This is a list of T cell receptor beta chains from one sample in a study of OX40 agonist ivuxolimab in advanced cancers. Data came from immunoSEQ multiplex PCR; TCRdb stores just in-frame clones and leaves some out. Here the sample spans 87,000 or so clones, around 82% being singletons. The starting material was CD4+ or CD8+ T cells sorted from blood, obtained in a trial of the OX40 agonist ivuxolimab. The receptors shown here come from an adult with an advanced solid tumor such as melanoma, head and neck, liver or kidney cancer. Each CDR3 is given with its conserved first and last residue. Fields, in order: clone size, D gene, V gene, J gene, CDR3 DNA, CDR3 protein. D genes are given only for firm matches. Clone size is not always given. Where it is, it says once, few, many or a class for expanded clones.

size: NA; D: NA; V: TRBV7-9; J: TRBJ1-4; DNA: TGTGCCAGCAGCTTACGAGGAGGTGAAAAACTGTTTTTT; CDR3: CASSLRGGEKLFF
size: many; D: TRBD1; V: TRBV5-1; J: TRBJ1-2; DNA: TGCGCCAGCAGCATGACAGGGAATGTCTATGGCTACACCTTC; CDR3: CASSMTGNVYGYTF
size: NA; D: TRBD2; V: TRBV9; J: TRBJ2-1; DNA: TGTGCCAGCAGCTACGGACTAGCGGGGAGCAATGAGCAGTTCTTC; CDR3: CASSYGLAGSNEQFF
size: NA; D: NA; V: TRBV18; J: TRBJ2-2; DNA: TGTGCCAGCTCACCACGGTCAGACACCGGGGAGCTGTTTTTT; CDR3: CASSPRSDTGELFF
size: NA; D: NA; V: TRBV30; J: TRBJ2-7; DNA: TGTGCCTTAGACAGAAAACAATACGAGCAGTACTTC; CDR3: CALDRKQYEQYF
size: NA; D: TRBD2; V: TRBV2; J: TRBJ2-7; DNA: TGTGCCAGCAGGGGGGGACTAGCGGGTCGGTACGAGCAGTACTTC; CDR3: CASRGGLAGRYEQYF
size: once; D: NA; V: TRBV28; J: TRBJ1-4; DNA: TGTGCCAGCAGTTCCCATGCTTCTGGAGAAAAACTGTTTTTT; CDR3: CASSSHASGEKLFF
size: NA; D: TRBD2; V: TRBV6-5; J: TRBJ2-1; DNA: TGTGCCAGCAGTTCAGCGGGAAGCTCCTACAATGAGCAGTTCTTC; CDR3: CASSSAGSSYNEQFF
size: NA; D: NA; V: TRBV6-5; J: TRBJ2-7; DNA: TGTGCCAGCAGTTACGATCGGGCCGAGCAGTACTTC; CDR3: CASSYDRAEQYF
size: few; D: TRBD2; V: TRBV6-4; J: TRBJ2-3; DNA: TGTGCCAGCAGTGGTGGGACTAGCGGCACAGATACGCAGTATTTT; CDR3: CASSGGTSGTDTQYF
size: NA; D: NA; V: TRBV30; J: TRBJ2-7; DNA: TGTGGCTACAGTCTGAGCTCCTACGAGCAGTACTTC; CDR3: CGYSLSSYEQYF
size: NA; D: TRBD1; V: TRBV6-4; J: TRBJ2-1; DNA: TGTGCCAGCAGTGACTCAGGGGGGACAGGCAATGAGCAGTTCTTC; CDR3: CASSDSGGTGNEQFF
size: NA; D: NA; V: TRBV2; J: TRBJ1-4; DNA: TGTGCCAGCAGTTGGACCGCCGATATGAATGAAAAACTGTTTTTT; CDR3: CASSWTADMNEKLFF
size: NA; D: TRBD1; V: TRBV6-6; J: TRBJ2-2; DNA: TGTGCCACCAGACAGGGGGCCACCGGGGAGCTGTTTTTT; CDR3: CATRQGATGELFF
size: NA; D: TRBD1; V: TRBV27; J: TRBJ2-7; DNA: TGTGCCACCAGAGGGGACAGGGGAAGAATGGAGCGAGGCGAGCAGTACTTC; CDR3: CATRGDRGRMERGEQYF
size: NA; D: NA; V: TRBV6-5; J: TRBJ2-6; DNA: TGTGCCAGCACCCCTCGGAGCTCTGGGGCCAACGTCCTGACTTTC; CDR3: CASTPRSSGANVLTF
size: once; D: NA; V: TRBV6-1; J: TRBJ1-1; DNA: TGTGCCACCAGGCCCCTTCCGGGAACTGAAGCTTTCTTT; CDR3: CATRPLPGTEAFF
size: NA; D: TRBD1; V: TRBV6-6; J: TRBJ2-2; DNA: TGTGCCAGCAGTCTCCGGGACAGGGGCACCGGGGAGCTGTTTTTT; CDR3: CASSLRDRGTGELFF
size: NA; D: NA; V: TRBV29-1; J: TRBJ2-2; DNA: TGCAGCGTTGCCGCCAGAGACGACACCGGGGAGCTGTTTTTT; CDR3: CSVAARDDTGELFF
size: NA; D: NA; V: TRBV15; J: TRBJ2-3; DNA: TGTGCCACCAGTACCCACACAGATACGCAGTATTTT; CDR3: CATSTHTDTQYF
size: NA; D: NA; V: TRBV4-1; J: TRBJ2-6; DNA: TGCGCCAGCAGGGGCTCTGGGGCCAACGTCCTGACTTTC; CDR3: CASRGSGANVLTF
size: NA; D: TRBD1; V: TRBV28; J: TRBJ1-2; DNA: TGTGCCAGCAGAGACAGGGGTTTGGGCTACACCTTC; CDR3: CASRDRGLGYTF
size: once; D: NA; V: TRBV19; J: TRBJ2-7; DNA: TGTGCCAGTAGTATAGCCAGTAGCGGCTCCTACGAGCAGTACTTC; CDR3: CASSIASSGSYEQYF
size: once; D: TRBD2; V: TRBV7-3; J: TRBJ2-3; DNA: TGTGCCAGCAGCTTAGGGGTGGGAGGGACCACAGATACGCAGTATTTT; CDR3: CASSLGVGGTTDTQYF
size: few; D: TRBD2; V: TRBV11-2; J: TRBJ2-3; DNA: TGTGCCAGCAGCCTAGAACTAGCGGGAGGGCCCCCCCTGGATAATACGCAGTATTTT; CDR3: CASSLELAGGPPLDNTQYF
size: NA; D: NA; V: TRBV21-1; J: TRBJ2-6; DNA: TGTGCCAGCAGCAAAGAGGACTCTGGGGCCAACGTCCTGGCTTTC; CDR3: CASSKEDSGANVLAF
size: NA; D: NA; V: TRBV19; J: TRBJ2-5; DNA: TGTGCCAGTAGTATGGTTTTGGGACGTTTGTTGGAGACCCAGTACTTC; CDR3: CASSMVLGRLLETQYF
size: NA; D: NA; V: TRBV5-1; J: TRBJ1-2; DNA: TGCGCCAGCAGCCCCCGACAACCTTCTAACTATGGCTACACCTTC; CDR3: CASSPRQPSNYGYTF
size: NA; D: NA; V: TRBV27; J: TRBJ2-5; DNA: TGTGCCAGCAGACTAGGGGCTAGCCGCGGTGAGACCCAGTACTTC; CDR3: CASRLGASRGETQYF
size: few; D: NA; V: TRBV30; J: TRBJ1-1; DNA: TGTGCCTGGAAACTAGGGTTGGGCACTGAAGCTTTCTTT; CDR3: CAWKLGLGTEAFF
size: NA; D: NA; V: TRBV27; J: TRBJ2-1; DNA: TGTGCCAGCAGTTTAGGTCCCAAGCAGTTCTTC; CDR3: CASSLGPKQFF
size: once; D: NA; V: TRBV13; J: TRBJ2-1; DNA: TGTGCCAGCAGCTTAGTAACCCGGGGGTATGAGCAGTTCTTC; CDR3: CASSLVTRGYEQFF
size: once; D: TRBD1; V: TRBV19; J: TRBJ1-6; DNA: TGTGCCAGTAGTATGGGACAGGAGTATTCACCCCTCCACTTT; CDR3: CASSMGQEYSPLHF
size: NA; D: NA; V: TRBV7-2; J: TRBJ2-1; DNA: TGTGCCAGCAGCTTAAGTGGCGATGAGCAGTTCTTC; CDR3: CASSLSGDEQFF
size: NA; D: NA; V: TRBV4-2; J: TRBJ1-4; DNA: TGTGCCAGCAGCCAAGCCACAGGAGGAGCTGGAAAACTGTTTTTT; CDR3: CASSQATGGAGKLFF
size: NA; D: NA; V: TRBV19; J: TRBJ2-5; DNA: TGTGCCAGTAGTCAGGCCACAGGGACTCCTCAAGAGACCCAGTACTTC; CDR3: CASSQATGTPQETQYF
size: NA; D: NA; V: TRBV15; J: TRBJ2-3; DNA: TGTGCCACCAGCAGAGATAGGGTAGCGGGCACAGATACGCAGTATTTT; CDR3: CATSRDRVAGTDTQYF
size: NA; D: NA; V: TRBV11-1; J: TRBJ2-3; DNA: TGTGCCAGCAGCTCGTTCGGAGGGGGGCGTGCAGATACGCAGTATTTT; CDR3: CASSSFGGGRADTQYF
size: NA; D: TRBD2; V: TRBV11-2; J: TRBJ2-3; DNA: TGTGCCAGCAGCCCACTACTAGCGGGACCCACAGATACGCAGTATTTT; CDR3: CASSPLLAGPTDTQYF
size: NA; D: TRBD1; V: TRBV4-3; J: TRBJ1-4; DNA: TGCGCCAGCAGCCAAGGACAGGGAGGAGGAAAACTGTTTTTT; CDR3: CASSQGQGGGKLFF
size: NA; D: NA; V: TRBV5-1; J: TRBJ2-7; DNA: TGCGCCAGCAGCTTGGCCGGGAGACCCTCCTACGAGCAGTACTTC; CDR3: CASSLAGRPSYEQYF
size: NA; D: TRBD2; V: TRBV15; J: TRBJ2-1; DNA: TGTGCCACCAGCAGGGAAACTAGCGGGCTCAATGAGCAGTTCTTC; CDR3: CATSRETSGLNEQFF
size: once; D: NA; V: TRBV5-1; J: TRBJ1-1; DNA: TGCGCCTCGGGGGGATTGGTGAACACTGAAGCTTTCTTT; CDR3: CASGGLVNTEAFF
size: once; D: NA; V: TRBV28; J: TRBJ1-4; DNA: TGTGCCAGCATAAACGGGGGTACTATTCTAACTAATGAAAAACTGTTTTTT; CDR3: CASINGGTILTNEKLFF
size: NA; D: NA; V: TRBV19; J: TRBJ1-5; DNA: TGTGCCAGTAGGGCCAGTTCGGGACAGCCCCAGCATTTT; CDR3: CASRASSGQPQHF
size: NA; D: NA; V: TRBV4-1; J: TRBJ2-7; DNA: TGCGCCAGCAGCTTGCGGGCGGTAGACGAGCAGTACTTC; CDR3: CASSLRAVDEQYF
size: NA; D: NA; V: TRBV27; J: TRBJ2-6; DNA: TGTGCCAGCAGTTTAAGTCGGAGGGCCAACGTCCTGACTTTC; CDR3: CASSLSRRANVLTF
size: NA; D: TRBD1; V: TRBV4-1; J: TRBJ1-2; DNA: TGCGCCAGCAGCCGTCCCGGGACAGGACGAGCTAACTATGGCTACACCTTC; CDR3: CASSRPGTGRANYGYTF
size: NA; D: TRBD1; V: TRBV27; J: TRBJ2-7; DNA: TGTGCCAGCAGGTCAGGGGGATTCGAGCAGTACTTC; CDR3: CASRSGGFEQYF
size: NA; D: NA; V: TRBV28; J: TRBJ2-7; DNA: TGTGCCACCCAGGGACCGCTGTACGAGCAGTACTTC; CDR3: CATQGPLYEQYF